This is a list of T cell receptor beta chains from one sample in a study of T cells after yellow fever vaccination. TCRdb ran MiXCR on the 5' RACE reads and lists one entry per CDR3 protein. Of roughly 500,000 distinct CDR3 sequences in the sample, roughly 19% are singletons; the top ten hold more than 13%. This material consisted of PBMCs, taken 15 days after the yellow fever booster vaccination. The receptors originated from a man aged 25-40 years who received the YFV17D yellow fever vaccine. Both conserved end residues are part of each CDR3. A D gene is named only where the DNA matches it firmly. The listing skips clone size in some rows; elsewhere it reads once, few, many or a size class.

>TRBV18|.|TRBJ2-5|.
TGTGCCAGCTCACCGGCCAGCCAAGAGACCCAGTACTTC
CASSPASQETQYF
>TRBV20-1|.|TRBJ2-5|.
TGCAGTGCTAGAGGACAGCTTCGGGGAGAGACCCAGTACTTC
CSARGQLRGETQYF
>TRBV29-1|.|TRBJ2-1|few
TGCAGCGTTTACCGCAACAATGAGCAGTTCTTC
CSVYRNNEQFF
>TRBV5-4|.|TRBJ2-5|.
TGTGCCAGCAGCTTGGGGCCGGGGATTCGAGAGACCCAGTACTTC
CASSLGPGIRETQYF
>TRBV7-9|TRBD1|TRBJ1-6|.
TGTGCCAGCAGCTCCGGGACAGGGGGATCACCCCTCCACTTT
CASSSGTGGSPLHF
>TRBV6-2/TRBV6-3|TRBD2|TRBJ2-1|few
TGTGCCAGCAGTTACACTATAGCGGGAGTGGGGGAGCAGTTCTTC
CASSYTIAGVGEQFF
>TRBV24-1|TRBD1|TRBJ1-1|.
TGTGCCACCAGCCCCGGGACAGGGGAGACTGAAGCTTTCTTT
CATSPGTGETEAFF
>TRBV6-1|TRBD2|TRBJ2-2|.
TGTGCCAGCAGCGGGTGGGAGGGGTCTCCTCCCGGGGAGCTGTTTTTT
CASSGWEGSPPGELFF
>TRBV20-1|TRBD2|TRBJ2-3|many
TGCAGTGCTGGACTAGCGGGGGGGCGGACAGATACGCAGTATTTT
CSAGLAGGRTDTQYF
>TRBV18|TRBD1|TRBJ2-5|.
TGTGCCAGCTCGCTCAGACAGGGGTCAAATCAAGAGACCCAGTACTTC
CASSLRQGSNQETQYF
>TRBV3-1|.|TRBJ1-5|.
TGTGCCAGCAGCCAATTAGGTGGTCAGCCCCAGCATTTT
CASSQLGGQPQHF
>TRBV9|.|TRBJ1-2|.
TGTGCCAGCAGCGTAGGGGCAGGGCCTAACTATGGCTACACCTTC
CASSVGAGPNYGYTF
>TRBV9|TRBD2|TRBJ2-3|.
TGTGCCAGCAGTGCCCCCCAAACCGGGACTAGCGGGGCTCTCACAGATACGCAGTATTTT
CASSAPQTGTSGALTDTQYF
>TRBV5-6|.|TRBJ2-1|.
TGTGCCGGCAGCTCACAATACAATGAGCAGTTCTTC
CAGSSQYNEQFF
>TRBV4-3|TRBD2|TRBJ2-1|once
TGCGCCAGCAGCCAGGCGGGAGCGACGAATGAGCAGTTCTTC
CASSQAGATNEQFF
>TRBV24-1|TRBD1|TRBJ2-2|few
TGTGCCACCAGTGATTTCGGACAGGTATTGGCCACCGGGGAGCTGTTTTTT
CATSDFGQVLATGELFF
>TRBV7-2|.|TRBJ2-3|.
TGTGCCAGCAGCTTATACGGGTACGATACGCAGTATTTT
CASSLYGYDTQYF
>TRBV7-9|.|TRBJ1-5|few
TGTGCCAGCAGCCTAAGCAGGGAAGATGCCCAGCATTTT
CASSLSREDAQHF
>TRBV7-2|.|TRBJ2-1|few
TGTGCCAGCAGCTTAGGTGCAGCGGCAAGGAATGAGCAGTTCTTC
CASSLGAAARNEQFF
>TRBV7-2|.|TRBJ2-7|.
TGTGCCAGCAGTCCCACAGGGTACAGTTCCTACGAGCAGTACTTC
CASSPTGYSSYEQYF
>TRBV3-1|.|TRBJ2-1|few
TGTGCCAGCAGCGCCCGGGACAAGTACAATGAGCAGTTCTTC
CASSARDKYNEQFF
>TRBV20-1|TRBD1|TRBJ2-7|few
TGCAGTGCTGGGACAGTTGGCGAGCAGTACTTC
CSAGTVGEQYF
>TRBV6-2/TRBV6-3|.|TRBJ2-7|few
TGTGCCAGCAGTTTACCTTCGACTAACTACGAGCAGTACTTC
CASSLPSTNYEQYF